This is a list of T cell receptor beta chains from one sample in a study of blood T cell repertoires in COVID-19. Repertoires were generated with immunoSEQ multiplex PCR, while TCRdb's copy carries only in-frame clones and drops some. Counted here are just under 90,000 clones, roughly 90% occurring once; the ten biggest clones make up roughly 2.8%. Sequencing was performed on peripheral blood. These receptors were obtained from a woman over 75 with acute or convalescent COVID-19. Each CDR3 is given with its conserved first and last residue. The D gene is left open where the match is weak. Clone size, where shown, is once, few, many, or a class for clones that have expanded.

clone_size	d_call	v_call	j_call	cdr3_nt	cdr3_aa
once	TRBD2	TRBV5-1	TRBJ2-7	TGCGCCAGCAGTACTCCCGGGGGGACTAGTTCCTACGAGCAGTACTTC	CASSTPGGTSSYEQYF
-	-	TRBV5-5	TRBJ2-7	TGTGCCAGCAGCCTGATAGTGCGGCCCTACGAGCAGTACTTC	CASSLIVRPYEQYF
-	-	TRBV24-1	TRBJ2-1	TGTGCCACCAGTGGCGCCAGGGGTAGTGACAATGAGCAGTTCTTC	CATSGARGSDNEQFF
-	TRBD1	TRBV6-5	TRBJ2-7	TGTGCCAGCAGCCGCGGACAGGGGAAAGACGAGCAGTACTTC	CASSRGQGKDEQYF
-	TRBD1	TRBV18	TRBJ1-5	TGTGCCAGCTCACCGGGACAGGGCGGCAATCAGCCCCAGCATTTT	CASSPGQGGNQPQHF
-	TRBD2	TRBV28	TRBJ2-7	TGTGCCAGCAGTTGGCTAGCGGACTACGAGCAGTACTTC	CASSWLADYEQYF
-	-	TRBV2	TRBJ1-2	TGTGCCAGCAGTGGACAGCTCTATGGCTACACCTTC	CASSGQLYGYTF
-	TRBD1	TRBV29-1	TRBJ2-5	TGCAGCGCCGACAGGGGTGAGACCCAGTACTTC	CSADRGETQYF
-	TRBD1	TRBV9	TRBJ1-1	TGTGCCAGCAGCGTCCAGGGGGTCGAGGACACTGAAGCTTTCTTT	CASSVQGVEDTEAFF
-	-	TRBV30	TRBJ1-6	TGTGCCTGGAGTGTGGGGACTCTTTATAATTCACCCCTCCACTTT	CAWSVGTLYNSPLHF
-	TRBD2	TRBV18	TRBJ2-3	TGTGCCAGCTCACTAGCGGGGGCGAGCACAGATACGCAGTATTTT	CASSLAGASTDTQYF
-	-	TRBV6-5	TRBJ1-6	TGTGCCAGCAGTTACTCGAGGCAGGGAAATTCACCCCTCCACTTT	CASSYSRQGNSPLHF
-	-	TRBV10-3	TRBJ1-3	TGTGCCATCAGTGAGAGTGGCCCCGGGAACGGAAACACCATATATTTT	CAISESGPGNGNTIYF
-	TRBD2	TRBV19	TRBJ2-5	TGTGCCAGTAGTATAGAAAAGCGCCTAGCGGGTGGGGAGACCCAGTACTTC	CASSIEKRLAGGETQYF
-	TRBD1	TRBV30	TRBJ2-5	TGTGCCTTAGTCTCCTTGGGACAGGGGGGTGAGACCCAGTACTTC	CALVSLGQGGETQYF
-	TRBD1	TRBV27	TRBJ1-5	TGTGCCAGCAGTATAACAGGGGGTGGTCAGCCCCAGCATTTT	CASSITGGGQPQHF
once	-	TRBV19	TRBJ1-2	TGTGCCAGTAGTACCCTCGGGGGTGGGAATGGCTACACCTTC	CASSTLGGGNGYTF
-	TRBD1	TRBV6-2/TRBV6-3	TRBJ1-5	TGTGCCAGCAGCCAGACAGGGGGCGGGAATCAGCCCCAGCATTTT	CASSQTGGGNQPQHF
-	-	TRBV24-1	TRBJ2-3	TGTGCCACCAGAAGGGGAACAGATACGCAGTATTTT	CATRRGTDTQYF
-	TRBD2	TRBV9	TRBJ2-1	TGTGCCAGCAGCGTAGGGACTAGCGGTTACTCCAATGAGCAGTTCTTC	CASSVGTSGYSNEQFF
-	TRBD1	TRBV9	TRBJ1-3	TGTGCCAGCAGCAGGGACAGGGGGCTGGACACCATATATTTT	CASSRDRGLDTIYF
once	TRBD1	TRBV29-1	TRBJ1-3	TGCAGCGTTGTTTTCGGGACAGGTTCCTCTGGAAACACCATATATTTT	CSVVFGTGSSGNTIYF
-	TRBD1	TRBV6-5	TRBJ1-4	TGTGCCAGCAGCCTACAGGGGCGGGGTGAAAAACTGTTTTTT	CASSLQGRGEKLFF
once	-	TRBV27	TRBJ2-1	TGTGCCAGCAGTTCGGCAGGGATTTACAATGAGCAGTTCTTC	CASSSAGIYNEQFF
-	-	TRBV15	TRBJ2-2	TGTGCCACCAGCAGAGATCGAGCCGGGGAGCTGTTTTTT	CATSRDRAGELFF
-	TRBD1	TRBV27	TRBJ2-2	TGTGCCAGCAGTTTATGGACAGGGGGGACCGGGGAGCTGTTTTTT	CASSLWTGGTGELFF
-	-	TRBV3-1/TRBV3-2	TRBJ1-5	TGTGCCAGCAGCCAAGTACGTGTAAGGGGCGAGCAGCCCCAGCATTTT	CASSQVRVRGEQPQHF
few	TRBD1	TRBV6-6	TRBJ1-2	TGTGCCAGCAGTTTGATAGGGGGCGAGGATGGCTACACCTTC	CASSLIGGEDGYTF
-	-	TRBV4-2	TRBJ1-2	TGTGCCAGCAGCCAAGGCCTGGGTGAGGTTCGCGGCTACACCTTC	CASSQGLGEVRGYTF
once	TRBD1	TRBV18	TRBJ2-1	TGTGCCAGCTCCCGATCAGGGGGCAATGAGCAGTTCTTC	CASSRSGGNEQFF
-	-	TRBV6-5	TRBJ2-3	TGTGCCAGCAGTTACACTCCCGGACAGAGCACAGATACGCAGTATTTT	CASSYTPGQSTDTQYF
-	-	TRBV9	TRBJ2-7	TGTGCCAGCAGCGTAGGACAGGAGATCTACGAGCAGTACTTC	CASSVGQEIYEQYF
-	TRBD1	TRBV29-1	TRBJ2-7	TGCAGCGTCCTCAGGACAGGGCGCGAGCAGTACTTC	CSVLRTGREQYF
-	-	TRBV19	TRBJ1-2	TGTGCCAGTAGTACGGGGGGCGCGCGGGGTAACTATGGCTACACCTTC	CASSTGGARGNYGYTF
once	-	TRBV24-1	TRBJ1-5	TGTGCCACCAGTGAGGCAGGAAGGAGCAATCAGCCCCAGCATTTT	CATSEAGRSNQPQHF
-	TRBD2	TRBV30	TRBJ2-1	TGTGCCTGGGTCCCGGGACTAGCGGTCTACAATGAGCAGTTCTTC	CAWVPGLAVYNEQFF
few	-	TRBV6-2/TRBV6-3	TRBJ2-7	TGTGCCAGCAGTTACGATGCCTTTGCACTCGAGCAGTACTTC	CASSYDAFALEQYF
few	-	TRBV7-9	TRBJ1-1	TGTGCCAGCAGCTTAGGCTCTCAGGGCCACACTGAAGCTTTCTTT	CASSLGSQGHTEAFF
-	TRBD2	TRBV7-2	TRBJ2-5	TGTGCCAGCAGCTTAAGGGCGGGAGGCGGGCAGACCCAGTACTTC	CASSLRAGGGQTQYF
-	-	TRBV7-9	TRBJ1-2	TGTGCCAGCAGCCAACTACCAGGGGCCTACACCTTC	CASSQLPGAYTF
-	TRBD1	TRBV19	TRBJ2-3	TGTGCCAGTAGTATAGGAGGGACAGGGGGGGCAGATACGCAGTATTTT	CASSIGGTGGADTQYF
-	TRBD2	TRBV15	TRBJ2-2	TGTGCCACCAGCAGGGGACTAGCGGGAGCCACCGGGGAGCTGTTTTTT	CATSRGLAGATGELFF
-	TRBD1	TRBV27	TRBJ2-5	TGTGCCAGCAGTAACAGGGGAAGAGAGACCCAGTACTTC	CASSNRGRETQYF
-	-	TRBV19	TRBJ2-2	TGTGCCAGTAGCCCACAGGGATTGACCGGGGAGCTGTTTTTT	CASSPQGLTGELFF
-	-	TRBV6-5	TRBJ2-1	TGTGCCAGCAGTTACCGGCGGTCTGCCAATGAGCAGTTCTTC	CASSYRRSANEQFF